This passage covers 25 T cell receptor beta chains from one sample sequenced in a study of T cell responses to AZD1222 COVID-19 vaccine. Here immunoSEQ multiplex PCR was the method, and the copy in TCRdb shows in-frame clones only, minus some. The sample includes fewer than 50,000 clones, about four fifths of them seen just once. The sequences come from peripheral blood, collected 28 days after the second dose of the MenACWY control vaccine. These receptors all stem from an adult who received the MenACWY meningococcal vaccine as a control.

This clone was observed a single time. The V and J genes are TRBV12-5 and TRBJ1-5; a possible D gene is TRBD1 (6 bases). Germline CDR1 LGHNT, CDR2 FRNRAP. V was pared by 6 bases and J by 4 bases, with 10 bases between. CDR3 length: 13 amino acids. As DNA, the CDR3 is TGTGCTAGTGGGAAACAGGGAAATCAGCCCCAGCATTTT. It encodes CASGKQGNQPQHF.

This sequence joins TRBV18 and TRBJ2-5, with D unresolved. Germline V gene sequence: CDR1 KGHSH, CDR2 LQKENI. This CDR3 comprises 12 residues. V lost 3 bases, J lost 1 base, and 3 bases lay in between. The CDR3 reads CASSPRQETQYF. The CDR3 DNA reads TGTGCCAGCTCACCCCGCCAAGAGACCCAGTACTTC.

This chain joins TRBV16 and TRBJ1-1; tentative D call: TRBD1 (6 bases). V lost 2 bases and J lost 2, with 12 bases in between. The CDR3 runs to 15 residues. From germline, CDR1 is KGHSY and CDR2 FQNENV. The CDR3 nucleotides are TGTGCCAGCAGCCAAGGTCCGACAGGAAACACTGAAGCTTTCTTT. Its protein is CASSQGPTGNTEAFF.

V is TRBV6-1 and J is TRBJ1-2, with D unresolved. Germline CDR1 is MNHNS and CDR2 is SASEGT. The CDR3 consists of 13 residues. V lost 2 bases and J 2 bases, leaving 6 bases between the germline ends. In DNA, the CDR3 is TGTGCCAGCAGTGAACCGCCCAACTATGGCTACACCTTC. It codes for CASSEPPNYGYTF.

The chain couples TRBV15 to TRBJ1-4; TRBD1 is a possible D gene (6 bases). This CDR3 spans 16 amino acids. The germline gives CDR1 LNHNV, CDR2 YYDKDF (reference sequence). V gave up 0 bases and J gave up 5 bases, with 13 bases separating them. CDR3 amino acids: CATSRDLDSRNEKLFF. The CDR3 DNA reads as TGTGCCACCAGCAGAGATCTGGACAGCCGAAATGAAAAACTGTTTTTT.

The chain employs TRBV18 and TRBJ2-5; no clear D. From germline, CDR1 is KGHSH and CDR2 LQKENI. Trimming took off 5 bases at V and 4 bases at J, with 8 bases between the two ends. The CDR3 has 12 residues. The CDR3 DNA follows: TGTGCCAGCTCAGAGCTACGAGAGACCCAGTACTTC. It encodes CASSELRETQYF.

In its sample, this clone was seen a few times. The CDR3 loop reads CASSWTQISGYTF. The CDR3 coding sequence is TGTGCCAGCAGTTGGACCCAAATAAGTGGCTACACCTTC. The gene calls are TRBV6-5 and TRBJ1-2; D is undetermined. Trimming shortened V by 4 bases and J by 7 bases, and 13 bases separated the two germline ends. The CDR3 sequence is 13 residues long. CDR1 is MNHEY and CDR2 is SVGAGI in the germline V gene.

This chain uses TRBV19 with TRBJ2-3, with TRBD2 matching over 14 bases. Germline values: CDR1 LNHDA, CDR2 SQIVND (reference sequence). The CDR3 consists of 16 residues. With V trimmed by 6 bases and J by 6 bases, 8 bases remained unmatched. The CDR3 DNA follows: TGTGCCAGTAGAGGTATCGGGACTAGCGGGAGTGATACGCAGTATTTT. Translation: CASRGIGTSGSDTQYF.

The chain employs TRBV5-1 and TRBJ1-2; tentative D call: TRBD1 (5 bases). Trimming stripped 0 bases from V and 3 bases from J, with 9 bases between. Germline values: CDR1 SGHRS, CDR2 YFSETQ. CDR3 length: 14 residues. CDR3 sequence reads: CASSLDEGYYGYTF. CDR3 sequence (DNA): TGCGCCAGCAGCTTGGACGAGGGGTACTATGGCTACACCTTC.

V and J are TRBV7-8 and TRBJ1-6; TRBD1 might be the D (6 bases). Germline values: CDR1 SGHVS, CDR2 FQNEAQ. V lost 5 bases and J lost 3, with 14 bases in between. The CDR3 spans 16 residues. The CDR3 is CASSLHRDNYNSPLHF. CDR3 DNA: TGTGCCAGCAGCCTTCACCGGGACAACTATAATTCACCCCTCCACTTT.

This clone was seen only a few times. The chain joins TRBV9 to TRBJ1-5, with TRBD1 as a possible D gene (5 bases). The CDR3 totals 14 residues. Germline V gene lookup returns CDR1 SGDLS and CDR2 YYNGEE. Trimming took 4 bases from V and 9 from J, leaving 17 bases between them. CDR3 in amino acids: CASSTRQTLPPQHF. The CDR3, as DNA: TGTGCCAGCAGCACCCGACAGACTCTGCCGCCCCAGCATTTT.

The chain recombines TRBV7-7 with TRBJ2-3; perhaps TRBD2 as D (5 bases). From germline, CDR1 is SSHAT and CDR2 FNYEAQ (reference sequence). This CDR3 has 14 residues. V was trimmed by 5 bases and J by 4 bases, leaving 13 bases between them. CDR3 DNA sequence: TGTGCCAGCAGCCCGGGTCTCGGGGCAGATACGCAGTATTTT. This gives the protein CASSPGLGADTQYF.

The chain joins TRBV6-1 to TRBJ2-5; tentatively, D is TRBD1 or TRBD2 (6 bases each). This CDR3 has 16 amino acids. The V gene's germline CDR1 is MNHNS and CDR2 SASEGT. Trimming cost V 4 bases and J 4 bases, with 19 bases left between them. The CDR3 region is CASSGLLGGSRETQYF. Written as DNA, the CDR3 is TGTGCCAGCAGTGGCCTTCTGGGGGGCTCTCGAGAGACCCAGTACTTC.

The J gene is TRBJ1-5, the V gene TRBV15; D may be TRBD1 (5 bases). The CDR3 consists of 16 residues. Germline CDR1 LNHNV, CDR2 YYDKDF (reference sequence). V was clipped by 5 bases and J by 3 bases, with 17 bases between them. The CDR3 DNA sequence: TGTGCCACCAGCGGGGGGTCAATCGGGATCAATCAGCCCCAGCATTTT. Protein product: CATSGGSIGINQPQHF.

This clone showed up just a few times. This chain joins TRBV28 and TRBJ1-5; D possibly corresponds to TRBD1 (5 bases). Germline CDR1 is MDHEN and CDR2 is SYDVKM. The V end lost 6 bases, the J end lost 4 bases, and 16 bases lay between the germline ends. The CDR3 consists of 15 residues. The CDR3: CASSYRGAGNQPQHF. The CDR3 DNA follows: TGTGCCAGCAGCTATCGAGGGGCTGGGAATCAGCCCCAGCATTTT.

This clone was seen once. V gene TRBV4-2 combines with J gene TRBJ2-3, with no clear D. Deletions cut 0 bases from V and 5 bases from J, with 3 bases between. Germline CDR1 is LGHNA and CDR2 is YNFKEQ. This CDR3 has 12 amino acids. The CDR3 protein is CASSQDGDTQYF. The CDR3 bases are TGTGCCAGCAGCCAAGATGGAGATACGCAGTATTTT.

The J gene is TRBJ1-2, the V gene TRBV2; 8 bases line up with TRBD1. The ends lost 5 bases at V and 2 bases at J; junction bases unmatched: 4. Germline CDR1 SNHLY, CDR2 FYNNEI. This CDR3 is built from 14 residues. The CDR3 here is CASSTTGVNYGYTF. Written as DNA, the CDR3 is TGTGCCAGCAGTACGACAGGGGTGAACTATGGCTACACCTTC.

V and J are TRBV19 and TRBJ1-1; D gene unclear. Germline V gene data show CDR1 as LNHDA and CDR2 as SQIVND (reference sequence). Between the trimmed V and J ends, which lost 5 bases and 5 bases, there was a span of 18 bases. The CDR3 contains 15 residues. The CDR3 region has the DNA TGTGCCAGTAGTCCCCACCCCCCGGGAGAAACTGAAGCTTTCTTT. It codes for CASSPHPPGETEAFF. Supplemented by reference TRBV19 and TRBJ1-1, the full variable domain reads DGGITQSPKYLFRKEGQNVTLSCEQNLNHDAMYWYRQDPGQGLRLIYYSQIVNDFQKGDIAEGYSVSREKKESFPLTVTSAQKNPTAFYLCASSPHPPGETEAFFGQGTRLTVV.

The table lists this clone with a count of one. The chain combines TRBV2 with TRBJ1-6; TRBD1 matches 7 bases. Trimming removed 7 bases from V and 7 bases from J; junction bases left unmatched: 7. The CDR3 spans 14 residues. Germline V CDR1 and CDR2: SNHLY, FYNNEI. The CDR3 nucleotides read TGTGCCAGCATCCGGGACAGTATCAATTCACCCCTCCACTTT. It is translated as CASIRDSINSPLHF. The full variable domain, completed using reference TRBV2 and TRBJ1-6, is EPEVTQTPSHQVTQMGQEVILRCVPISNHLYFYWYRQILGQKVEFLVSFYNNEISEKSEIFDDQFSVERPDGSNFTLKIRSTKLEDSAMYFCASIRDSINSPLHFGNGTRLTVT.

The CDR3 bases are TGTGCCAGCAGTTCTCAGGGGGCCATCTACAATGAGCAGTTCTTC. Amino acid sequence: CASSSQGAIYNEQFF. The chain employs TRBV6-2 or TRBV6-3 and TRBJ2-1; TRBD1 aligns across 8 bases. This CDR3 contains 15 residues. In germline, CDR1 is MNHEY, CDR2 SVGEGT. J lost 3 bases, V lost 4 bases, and 5 bases had no gene match.

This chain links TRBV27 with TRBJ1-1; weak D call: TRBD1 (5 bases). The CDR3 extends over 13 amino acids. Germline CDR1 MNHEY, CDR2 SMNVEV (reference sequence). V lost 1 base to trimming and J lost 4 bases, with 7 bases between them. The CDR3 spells CASSLLRGTEAFF. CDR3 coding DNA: TGTGCCAGCAGTTTATTGAGGGGCACTGAAGCTTTCTTT.

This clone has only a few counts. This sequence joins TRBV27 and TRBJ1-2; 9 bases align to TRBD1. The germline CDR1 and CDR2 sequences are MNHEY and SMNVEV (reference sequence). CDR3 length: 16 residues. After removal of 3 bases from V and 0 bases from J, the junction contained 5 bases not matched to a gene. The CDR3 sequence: CASSFSTGGANYGYTF. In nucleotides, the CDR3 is TGTGCCAGCAGTTTCTCCACAGGGGGCGCTAACTATGGCTACACCTTC.

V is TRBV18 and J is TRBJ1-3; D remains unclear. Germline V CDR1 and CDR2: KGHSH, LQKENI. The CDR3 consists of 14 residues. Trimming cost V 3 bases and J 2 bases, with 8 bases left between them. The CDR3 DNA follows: TGTGCCAGCTCACCGTCAGTTACTGGAAACACCATATATTTT. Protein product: CASSPSVTGNTIYF.

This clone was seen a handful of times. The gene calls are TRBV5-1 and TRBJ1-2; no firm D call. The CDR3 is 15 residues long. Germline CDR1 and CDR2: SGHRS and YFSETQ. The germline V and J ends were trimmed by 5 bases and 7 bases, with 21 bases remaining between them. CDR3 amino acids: CASSLFWAGSGGYTF. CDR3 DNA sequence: TGCGCCAGCAGTCTCTTTTGGGCCGGCTCCGGTGGCTACACCTTC.

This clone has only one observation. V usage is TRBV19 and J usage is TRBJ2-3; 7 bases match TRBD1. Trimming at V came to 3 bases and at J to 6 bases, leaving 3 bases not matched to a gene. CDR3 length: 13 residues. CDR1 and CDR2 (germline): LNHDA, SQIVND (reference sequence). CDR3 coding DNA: TGTGCCAGTAGTATCAAACAGGGGGATACGCAGTATTTT. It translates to CASSIKQGDTQYF.